Listed below are T cell receptor beta chains from one sample, sequenced in a study of T cell responses to AZD1222 COVID-19 vaccine. TCRdb's copy holds only in-frame clones and misses some; the assay was immunoSEQ multiplex PCR. The repertoire holds about 130,000 clones, with roughly 84% as singletons. The starting material was peripheral blood, obtained on day 0 of AZD1222 vaccination. The source is an adult in good health. Both conserved end residues are part of each CDR3. Fields, in order: J gene, V gene, clone size, D gene, CDR3 length, CDR3 DNA, CDR3 protein. The D gene is left open where the match is weak. The size of a clone is reported for some rows only, either as once, few or many, or as a class for expanded clones.

J: TRBJ1-1
V: TRBV20-1
size: -
D: -
length: 8
DNA: TGCAGTGGGTCCGGAGCTTTCTTT
CDR3: CSGSGAFF

J: TRBJ1-1
V: TRBV5-6
size: -
D: -
length: 14
DNA: TGTGCCAGCAGCTTGGCCCGAGGATCATCTGAAGCTTTCTTT
CDR3: CASSLARGSSEAFF

J: TRBJ1-1
V: TRBV30
size: -
D: -
length: 13
DNA: TGTGCCTGCCTCTCACCGGAGGATACTGAAGCTTTCTTT
CDR3: CACLSPEDTEAFF

J: TRBJ1-5
V: TRBV4-2
size: -
D: -
length: 16
DNA: TGTGCCAGCAGCCAAGAATTGTCGGCTCCTACTCGGCCCCAGCATTTT
CDR3: CASSQELSAPTRPQHF

J: TRBJ1-2
V: TRBV15
size: -
D: -
length: 16
DNA: TGTGCCACCAGCAGAGAAGGTGACCGTTTGGCTCATGGCTACACCTTC
CDR3: CATSREGDRLAHGYTF

J: TRBJ1-4
V: TRBV13
size: -
D: TRBD1
length: 15
DNA: TGTGCCAGCAGCTTAGGAGGGACAGGGAACGAAAAACTGTTTTTT
CDR3: CASSLGGTGNEKLFF

J: TRBJ1-5
V: TRBV7-2
size: -
D: -
length: 15
DNA: TGTGCCAGCAGCTTAGGACGGTGGGGCAATCAGCCCCAGCATTTT
CDR3: CASSLGRWGNQPQHF

J: TRBJ1-1
V: TRBV15
size: -
D: -
length: 14
DNA: TGTGCCACCAGCAGAGGCGGTACGAACACTGAAGCTTTCTTT
CDR3: CATSRGGTNTEAFF

J: TRBJ2-3
V: TRBV6-5
size: -
D: -
length: 14
DNA: TGTGCCAGCAGTTACCTATTTAGCACAGATACGCAGTATTTT
CDR3: CASSYLFSTDTQYF

J: TRBJ1-2
V: TRBV5-4
size: -
D: -
length: 12
DNA: TGTGCCACCTCGACGGGCAGAAGGGGCTACACCTTC
CDR3: CATSTGRRGYTF

J: TRBJ2-7
V: TRBV6-8
size: -
D: -
length: 14
DNA: TGTGCCAGCTACAGGGTATGGGTCTCCTACGAGCAGTACTTC
CDR3: CASYRVWVSYEQYF

J: TRBJ1-2
V: TRBV6-2/TRBV6-3
size: -
D: -
length: 13
DNA: TGTGCCAGCAGTCCCGACAGGAACTATGGCTACACCTTC
CDR3: CASSPDRNYGYTF

J: TRBJ1-1
V: TRBV28
size: -
D: TRBD1
length: 12
DNA: TGTGCCAGCAGTTTCGCAGGGGGCGAAGCTTTCTTT
CDR3: CASSFAGGEAFF

J: TRBJ2-2
V: TRBV6-4
size: -
D: -
length: 14
DNA: TGTGCCAGCAGAGGAAATACGAACACCGGGGAGCTGTTTTTT
CDR3: CASRGNTNTGELFF

J: TRBJ2-1
V: TRBV7-3
size: -
D: -
length: 15
DNA: TGTGCCAGCAGCTTAATAGGTCCGAGGACCAATGAGCAGTTCTTC
CDR3: CASSLIGPRTNEQFF

J: TRBJ2-3
V: TRBV19
size: -
D: -
length: 13
DNA: TGTGCCAGTAGTATAGGGGTTACAGATACGCAGTATTTT
CDR3: CASSIGVTDTQYF

J: TRBJ1-2
V: TRBV5-1
size: -
D: -
length: 15
DNA: TGCGCCAGCAGCGTTAACTCCCGGCCCCCCTATGGCTACACCTTC
CDR3: CASSVNSRPPYGYTF

J: TRBJ1-5
V: TRBV2
size: -
D: -
length: 14
DNA: TGTGCCAGCAGTGATTCGGGGGGCAATCAGCCCCAGCATTTT
CDR3: CASSDSGGNQPQHF

J: TRBJ1-5
V: TRBV19
size: -
D: -
length: 15
DNA: TGTGCCAGTAGTATCCAGGGGCCTAGCAATCAGCCCCAGCATTTT
CDR3: CASSIQGPSNQPQHF

J: TRBJ1-6
V: TRBV14
size: -
D: -
length: 15
DNA: TGTGCCAGCAGCCAAGTTCTCGGGGGAGGCTCACCCCTCCACTTT
CDR3: CASSQVLGGGSPLHF

J: TRBJ2-3
V: TRBV3-1/TRBV3-2
size: -
D: TRBD2
length: 16
DNA: TGTGCCAGCAGCCTTAGCGGGGGGGAGGGAACAGATACGCAGTATTTT
CDR3: CASSLSGGEGTDTQYF

J: TRBJ1-1
V: TRBV28
size: -
D: -
length: 17
DNA: TGTGCCAGCAGTTTAAGGCTCGGGGGGCTTGTTAACACTGAAGCTTTCTTT
CDR3: CASSLRLGGLVNTEAFF

J: TRBJ1-1
V: TRBV19
size: -
D: -
length: 16
DNA: TGTGCCAGTAGTATAGGTATCAGGTTAAACACTGAAGAAGCTTTCTTT
CDR3: CASSIGIRLNTEEAFF

J: TRBJ1-1
V: TRBV9
size: -
D: -
length: 16
DNA: TGTGCCAGCAGCGTAGGGGTAGGGCTGGGGAACACTGAAGCTTTCTTT
CDR3: CASSVGVGLGNTEAFF

J: TRBJ1-5
V: TRBV5-4
size: -
D: -
length: 17
DNA: -
CDR3: CASSTSLTDGPNQPQHF

J: TRBJ2-1
V: TRBV18
size: -
D: -
length: 13
DNA: TGTGCCAGCTCACCACGGGAGGACAATGAGCAGTTCTTC
CDR3: CASSPREDNEQFF

J: TRBJ2-7
V: TRBV7-9
size: -
D: -
length: 14
DNA: TGTGCCAGCAACCTGGGGGGTAGCTTCTACGAGCAGTACTTC
CDR3: CASNLGGSFYEQYF

J: TRBJ2-5
V: TRBV14
size: few
D: TRBD2
length: 15
DNA: TGTGCCAGCAGCCCGGGACTACCTCGCCAGTGGACCCAGTACTTC
CDR3: CASSPGLPRQWTQYF

J: TRBJ2-4
V: TRBV9
size: -
D: TRBD2
length: 16
DNA: TGTGCCAGCAGCGTTTCAACCGGGACTAGTCAGAACATTCAGTACTTC
CDR3: CASSVSTGTSQNIQYF

J: TRBJ2-2
V: TRBV7-3
size: few
D: -
length: 17
DNA: TGTGCCAGCAGCTTTACAGAAGGGGTCGTTGGGGCCGGGGAGCTGTTTTTT
CDR3: CASSFTEGVVGAGELFF

J: TRBJ2-3
V: TRBV5-1
size: once
D: -
length: 14
DNA: TGCGCCAGCACCCAGAGCGGAAGGACAGATACGCAGTATTTT
CDR3: CASTQSGRTDTQYF